This T cell receptor beta chain derives from a study of identical twins. Study-wide results and caveats: Cord blood beta clonotypes present at high abundance carried fewer insertions; no such pattern appeared in memory repertoires.

A template switching step contributed a universal primer site, while unique molecular identifiers were present in the cDNA. MiXCR, applied by TCRdb to the 5' RACE reads, yields one record per CDR3 protein. The repertoire holds around 250,000 distinct CDR3 sequences, with 10% to 15% as singletons. Germline values: CDR1 LGHDT, CDR2 YNNKEL (reference sequence). The CDR3 contains 15 residues. The ends lost 6 bases at V and 5 bases at J; junction bases unmatched: 11. This clonotype was counted many times. Its antigen is not identified. Everyone who gave samples was a healthy Caucasian. The same data also contributed to another study, on yellow fever vaccine responses in identical twins.

The material sequenced was memory (CD45RO+) T cells sorted from blood. The receptor comes from a woman under 30 in good health. The chain uses TRBV3-1 and TRBJ2-3, with 7 bases identical to TRBD2. CDR3 nucleotides: TGTGCCAGCAGACCGACCAGCGGGAATGGAGATACGCAGTATTTT. Translating gives CASRPTSGNGDTQYF.